The source of this TCR beta chain is a study of T-cell memory formation after mild COVID-19. About the research overall: For the most part, TCR clusters were specific to one donor.

The CDR3 is 15 amino acids. V dropped 2 bases and J dropped 13; count of bases not matched to a gene: 9. CDR1 is MDHEN and CDR2 is SYDVKM in the germline V gene. MiXCR was run by TCRdb on the 5' RACE reads, yielding one entry per CDR3 protein. The table lists more than 300,000 distinct CDR3 sequences, 13% to 15% of them singletons. Details on this clonotype: The antigen remains unidentified.

Study-level results: Clones that shrank (day 15 to 85) were balanced CD4/CD8, whereas later expanders leaned CD4+. Memory cells collected pre-infection included some clones that later responded, suggesting cross-reactive memory joined. Whether day 37 second-wave clones are SARS-CoV-2-specific was not confirmed.

This TCR derives from a man younger than 30 who had mild COVID-19 (a few samples of this study predate the infection). Cell type and time point are not known. This chain uses TRBV28 with TRBJ1-6; 9 bases align to TRBD1. Sequenced material: PBMCs or a T cell subset sorted from them (not recorded which). CDR3 sequence (DNA): TGTGCCAGCAGTTTACCCGGGGGACAGGGAGGGCCCCTCCACTTT. Its translation is CASSLPGGQGGPLHF.